This T cell receptor beta chain was observed in a study of cytomegalovirus exposure and HLA in healthy donors. CDR1 is SGHRS, CDR2 YFSETQ, per germline. Trimming stripped 4 bases from V and 2 bases from J, with 12 bases between. The CDR3 loop spans 14 amino acids. This table comes from immunoSEQ multiplex PCR, and its TCRdb copy is limited to in-frame clones, with some not included. Altogether 150,000 to 200,000 clones are present, approximately 81% being singletons, with the ten largest covering approximately 15%. This TCR derives from a man in his late teens or twenties in good health and CMV-seropositive. The chain links TRBV5-1 to TRBJ2-5; the D gene is possibly TRBD2 (6 bases). Sequencing was carried out using PBMCs. CDR3 coding DNA: TGCGCCAGCAGCCCGACTAGTTCTCAAGAGACCCAGTACTTC. It encodes CASSPTSSQETQYF.